The 29 T cell receptor beta chains below come from one sample, sequenced in a study of CD8 T cells in Susac syndrome. The RNA, about 0.45 to 1 ug, was put through reverse transcription using random hexamers. TCRdb re-analysed the immunoSEQ multiplex PCR reads in MiXCR, keeping a single row per CDR3 protein. The table records 95,000 to 150,000 distinct CDR3 sequences, about 95% of them present only once. Material for sequencing was CD8+ T cells from PBMCs. The source of these receptors is a human donor with Susac syndrome.

The chain couples TRBV13 to TRBJ1-2; the D gene is possibly TRBD1 (5 bases). CDR3 length: 13 amino acids. V was clipped by 1 base and J by 8 bases, with 11 bases between them. CDR1 PRHDT and CDR2 FYEKMQ come from the germline V gene (reference sequence). CDR3: CASSLERGKGYTF. The CDR3 DNA is TGTGCCAGCAGCTTAGAAAGGGGTAAAGGCTACACCTTC.

This chain uses TRBV9 with TRBJ2-3; 10 nucleotides align to TRBD2. V dropped 4 bases and J dropped 4; count of bases not matched to a gene: 9. Germline CDR1 and CDR2: SGDLS and YYNGEE. The length of the CDR3 is 16 residues. CDR3 sequence reads: CASSPRGAGGPDTQYF. The DNA of the CDR3 is TGTGCCAGCAGCCCCCGCGGAGCGGGGGGGCCAGATACGCAGTATTTT.

The rearrangement joins TRBV10-2 to TRBJ1-1, with D possibly being TRBD1 (5 bases). CDR1 WSHSY and CDR2 SAAADI come from the germline V gene. CDR3 length: 15 residues. Trimming took 2 bases from V and 3 from J, leaving 13 bases between them. CDR3 in amino acids: CASSETAGSYTEAFF. The CDR3 nucleotides are TGCGCCAGCAGTGAGACGGCAGGGAGTTACACTGAAGCTTTCTTT.

The chain is built from TRBV4-1 and TRBJ2-1, with D possibly being TRBD2 (6 bases). Germline V lookup: CDR1 MGHRA, CDR2 YSYEKL. The length of the CDR3 is 15 residues. V was pared by 2 bases and J by 8 bases, with 16 bases between. As DNA, the CDR3 is TGCGCCAGCAGCCAACAGGCCGGAGGGAATGATGAGCAGTTCTTC. Translated: CASSQQAGGNDEQFF.

The rearrangement joins TRBV12-3 or TRBV12-4 to TRBJ1-2, with D perhaps matching TRBD1 (5 bases). V dropped 6 bases and J dropped 11 bases, with 16 bases sitting between them. The CDR3 is 12 residues long. CDR3 region: CASSLGGGGYTF. Here the CDR3 DNA reads TGTGCCAGCAGCCTTGGGGGGGGAGGTTACACCTTC.

This chain joins TRBV5-1 and TRBJ2-7; possible D gene TRBD2, 6 bases. The CDR3 covers 14 residues. V gave up 1 base and J gave up 1 base, with 9 bases separating them. The V gene's germline CDR1 is SGHRS and CDR2 YFSETQ. The CDR3 region is CASSLQAGSYEQYF. CDR3 DNA sequence: TGCGCCAGCAGCTTGCAGGCGGGGTCCTACGAGCAGTACTTC.

This rearrangement joins TRBV4-3 to TRBJ2-7; no reliable D call. V dropped 3 bases and J dropped 5 bases, with 11 bases sitting between them. The CDR3 extends over 13 amino acids. Germline V CDR1 and CDR2: LGHNA, YSLEER. The CDR3, as DNA: TGCGCCAGCAGCCACTCGCCTGGGGACGAGCAGTACTTC. This translates into CASSHSPGDEQYF.

In this sample, this clonotype turned up once. The chain joins TRBV20-1 to TRBJ2-1; 8 bases agree with TRBD2. The CDR3 has 16 residues. Germline V gene lookup returns CDR1 DFQATT and CDR2 SNEGSKA (reference sequence). V lost 5 bases, J lost 5 bases, and 14 bases stayed unmatched. The CDR3 DNA is TGCAGTGCTGATGGCGGGGGGACCGAAAGCCACAATGAGCAGTTCTTC. Its translation is CSADGGGTESHNEQFF.

This clonotype was seen a single time. The chain recombines TRBV7-9 with TRBJ2-5, with D maybe TRBD2 (5 bases). Germline CDR1 and CDR2: SEHNR and FQNEAQ (reference sequence). V dropped 5 bases and J dropped 2 bases, with 15 bases sitting between them. The CDR3 loop spans 15 amino acids. The CDR3 DNA sequence: TGTGCCAGCAGCGGAATAGCGCCTCCGCAAGAGACCCAGTACTTC. This translates into CASSGIAPPQETQYF.

This sequence joins TRBV12-3 or TRBV12-4 and TRBJ2-3; unclear D gene. The CDR3 spans 13 residues. V was shortened by 7 bases and J by 0 bases, with 8 bases between the two germline ends. The CDR3 coding sequence is TGTGCCAGCAAAACGCCTAGCACAGATACGCAGTATTTT. Protein product: CASKTPSTDTQYF.

This chain connects TRBV7-6 to TRBJ2-7; D is possibly TRBD2 (5 bases). V was cut by 5 bases and J by 2 bases, with 13 bases left in between. Germline-derived CDR1 and CDR2 are SGHVS and FNYEAQ. There are 14 residues in the CDR3. This CDR3 reads CASSHDREAYEQYF. CDR3 in DNA: TGTGCCAGCAGCCACGATCGGGAAGCCTACGAGCAGTACTTC.

The chain uses TRBV5-1 and TRBJ1-1, with D possibly matching TRBD1 (6 bases). With 2 bases removed from V and 3 bases from J, the gap between germline ends came to 14 bases. Germline CDR1 reads SGHRS; CDR2 reads YFSETQ. CDR3 length: 15 residues. CDR3 region: CASSLQGVIDTEAFF. CDR3 nucleotide sequence: TGCGCCAGCAGCTTACAGGGAGTAATAGACACTGAAGCTTTCTTT.

The J gene is TRBJ2-2, the V gene TRBV24-1; D is ambiguous. Trimming removed 4 bases at V and 4 bases at J, with 9 bases between. Germline V gene data show CDR1 as KGHDR and CDR2 as SFDVKD. This CDR3 has 14 amino acids. The chain's CDR3 is CATSETGGTGELFF. The CDR3 bases are TGTGCCACCAGTGAAACGGGCGGCACCGGGGAGCTGTTTTTT.

The chain is built from TRBV5-4 and TRBJ2-3; D is unclear. CDR1 is SGHNT and CDR2 is YYREEE in the germline V gene (reference sequence). The V end was cut by 4 bases, the J end by 0 bases, with 12 bases between. The CDR3 covers 15 residues. Here the CDR3 reads CASSPGVLSTDTQYF. Written as DNA, the CDR3 is TGTGCCAGCAGCCCCGGTGTTTTAAGCACAGATACGCAGTATTTT.

The chain links TRBV12-3 or TRBV12-4 to TRBJ1-5; 7 nucleotides match TRBD1. Losses at the gene ends were 3 bases for V and 6 bases for J; bases not matched to a gene: 5. This CDR3 comprises 14 residues. Written as DNA, the CDR3 is TGTGCCAGCAGTTTCGGAGGGGGCAGTCAGCCCCAGCATTTT. Residues: CASSFGGGSQPQHF.

This CDR3 reads CSARSVNTEAFF. CDR3 bases: TGCAGTGCTAGAAGTGTGAACACTGAAGCTTTCTTT. The chain recombines TRBV20-1 with TRBJ1-1; D not certain. Germline CDR1 and CDR2: DFQATT and SNEGSKA (reference sequence). V was pared by 2 bases and J by 0 bases, with 4 bases between. The CDR3 consists of 12 residues.

The chain employs TRBV6-2 or TRBV6-3 and TRBJ2-5, with 7 positions matching TRBD2. V lost 5 bases to trimming and J lost 2 bases; unmatched junction nucleotides: 8. CDR3 size: 15 residues. Germline V CDR1 and CDR2: MNHEY, SVGEGT. DNA of the CDR3: TGTGCCAGCAGTCGAAACGGCGGGGGTCAAGAGACCCAGTACTTC. Encoded protein: CASSRNGGGQETQYF.

The gene calls are TRBV7-9 and TRBJ2-3; D possibly matches TRBD1 or TRBD2 (5 bases each). The CDR3 runs 13 residues. CDR1 SEHNR and CDR2 FQNEAQ come from the germline V gene (reference sequence). V lost 7 bases to trimming and J lost 2 bases, with 10 bases between them. DNA of the CDR3: TGTGCCAGCACCTCGGGGCCCACAGATACGCAGTATTTT. It specifies CASTSGPTDTQYF.

The rearrangement joins TRBV20-1 to TRBJ2-7, with a possible D match to TRBD2 (5 bases). Germline V gene sequence: CDR1 DFQATT, CDR2 SNEGSKA (reference sequence). The CDR3 is made up of 15 amino acids. V was clipped by 2 bases and J by 0 bases, with 14 bases between them. The CDR3 loop reads CSARKSRGSSYEQYF. The CDR3 DNA sequence: TGCAGTGCTAGAAAAAGTAGAGGGAGCTCCTACGAGCAGTACTTC.

This clonotype was counted once. The CDR3 coding sequence is TGCAGTGCTTCCGGGACAGGAGCGAACACCGGGGAGCTGTTTTTT. Translated, it gives CSASGTGANTGELFF. The chain links TRBV20-1 to TRBJ2-2, with 8 bases matching TRBD1. In germline, CDR1 is DFQATT, CDR2 SNEGSKA (reference sequence). The CDR3 runs 15 residues. The J segment lost 0 bases and the V segment lost 5 bases, leaving 5 bases of the junction unmatched.

This chain links TRBV4-1 with TRBJ2-7, with a tentative D call TRBD2 (6 bases). Germline V CDR1 and CDR2: MGHRA, YSYEKL. Deletions cut 4 bases from V and 0 bases from J, with 22 bases between. The CDR3 consists of 18 residues. CDR3: CASSPRDLYQADSYEQYF. The DNA for the CDR3 is TGCGCCAGCAGCCCGCGGGACCTCTACCAAGCCGACTCCTACGAGCAGTACTTC.

The chain joins TRBV9 to TRBJ2-5; 8 nucleotides agree with TRBD1. Germline V gene data show CDR1 as SGDLS and CDR2 as YYNGEE. Trimming removed 2 bases from V and 2 bases from J; junction bases left unmatched: 2. The CDR3 has 14 amino acids. The CDR3 reads CASSVDRGQETQYF. In DNA, the CDR3 is TGTGCCAGCAGCGTCGACAGGGGACAAGAGACCCAGTACTTC.

The rearrangement joins TRBV21-1 to TRBJ2-3; the table assigns TRBD1, which was not confirmed against the DNA. TRBV21-1 is given as a pseudogene. CDR3 size: 21 residues. CDR3 in amino acids: CASSKAFRDSRRRVQTDTQYF. CDR3 sequence (DNA): TGTGCCAGCAGCAAAGCGTTCCGGGACAGTCGGCGGAGGGTCCAGACAGATACGCAGTATTTT.

J is TRBJ1-3 and V is TRBV9; D ambiguous. This CDR3 comprises 16 residues. Per germline, CDR1 SGDLS and CDR2 YYNGEE. V dropped 4 bases and J dropped 4 bases, with 18 bases sitting between them. CDR3 region: CASSTRPVTGGNTIYF. Here the CDR3 DNA reads TGTGCCAGCAGCACTCGACCGGTAACGGGAGGAAACACCATATATTTT.

The rearrangement links TRBV7-8 to TRBJ2-7, with D unresolved. Germline V CDR1 and CDR2: SGHVS, FQNEAQ. Trimming stripped 4 bases from V and 5 bases from J, with 21 bases between. The CDR3 covers 16 residues. CDR3 DNA: TGTGCCAGCAGCTCCTCGGAAGGGCCCTCGCACCACGAGCAGTACTTC. Translation: CASSSSEGPSHHEQYF.

V usage is TRBV11-2 and J usage is TRBJ2-7; D gene uncertain. With 5 bases removed from V and 9 bases from J, the gap between germline ends came to 11 bases. CDR3 length: 11 residues. Germline CDR1 SGHAT, CDR2 FQNNGV. The CDR3 DNA sequence: TGTGCCAGCAGCCTGGCCTCTTGGCAGTACTTC. This translates into CASSLASWQYF.

V and J are TRBV9 and TRBJ1-2; D may be TRBD1 (6 bases). Germline CDR1 reads SGDLS; CDR2 reads YYNGEE. The length of the CDR3 is 16 residues. With 1 base removed from V and 2 bases from J, the gap between germline ends came to 15 bases. CDR3 amino acids: CASSVPGGDPNYGYTF. The CDR3 DNA is TGTGCCAGCAGCGTACCGGGGGGCGACCCCAACTATGGCTACACCTTC.

The chain uses TRBV30 and TRBJ1-6; D perhaps matches TRBD1 (6 bases). This CDR3 spans 14 amino acids. The germline CDR1 and CDR2 sequences are GTSNPN and SVGIG (reference sequence). Deletions cut 7 bases from V and 9 bases from J, with 19 bases between. The CDR3 region has the DNA TGTGCCTTGCCGGGACAAAGGAGAGGTTCACCCCTCCACTTT. As protein: CALPGQRRGSPLHF.

The V gene is TRBV11-2, the J gene TRBJ2-3; D ambiguous. Trimming removed 3 bases from V and 2 bases from J, with 12 bases in between. Looked up from germline, CDR1 is SGHAT and CDR2 is FQNNGV. The CDR3 runs 15 residues. In DNA form, the CDR3 reads TGTGCCAGCAGCTTGACTCCCCCCCCCACAGATACGCAGTATTTT. Amino acids: CASSLTPPPTDTQYF.